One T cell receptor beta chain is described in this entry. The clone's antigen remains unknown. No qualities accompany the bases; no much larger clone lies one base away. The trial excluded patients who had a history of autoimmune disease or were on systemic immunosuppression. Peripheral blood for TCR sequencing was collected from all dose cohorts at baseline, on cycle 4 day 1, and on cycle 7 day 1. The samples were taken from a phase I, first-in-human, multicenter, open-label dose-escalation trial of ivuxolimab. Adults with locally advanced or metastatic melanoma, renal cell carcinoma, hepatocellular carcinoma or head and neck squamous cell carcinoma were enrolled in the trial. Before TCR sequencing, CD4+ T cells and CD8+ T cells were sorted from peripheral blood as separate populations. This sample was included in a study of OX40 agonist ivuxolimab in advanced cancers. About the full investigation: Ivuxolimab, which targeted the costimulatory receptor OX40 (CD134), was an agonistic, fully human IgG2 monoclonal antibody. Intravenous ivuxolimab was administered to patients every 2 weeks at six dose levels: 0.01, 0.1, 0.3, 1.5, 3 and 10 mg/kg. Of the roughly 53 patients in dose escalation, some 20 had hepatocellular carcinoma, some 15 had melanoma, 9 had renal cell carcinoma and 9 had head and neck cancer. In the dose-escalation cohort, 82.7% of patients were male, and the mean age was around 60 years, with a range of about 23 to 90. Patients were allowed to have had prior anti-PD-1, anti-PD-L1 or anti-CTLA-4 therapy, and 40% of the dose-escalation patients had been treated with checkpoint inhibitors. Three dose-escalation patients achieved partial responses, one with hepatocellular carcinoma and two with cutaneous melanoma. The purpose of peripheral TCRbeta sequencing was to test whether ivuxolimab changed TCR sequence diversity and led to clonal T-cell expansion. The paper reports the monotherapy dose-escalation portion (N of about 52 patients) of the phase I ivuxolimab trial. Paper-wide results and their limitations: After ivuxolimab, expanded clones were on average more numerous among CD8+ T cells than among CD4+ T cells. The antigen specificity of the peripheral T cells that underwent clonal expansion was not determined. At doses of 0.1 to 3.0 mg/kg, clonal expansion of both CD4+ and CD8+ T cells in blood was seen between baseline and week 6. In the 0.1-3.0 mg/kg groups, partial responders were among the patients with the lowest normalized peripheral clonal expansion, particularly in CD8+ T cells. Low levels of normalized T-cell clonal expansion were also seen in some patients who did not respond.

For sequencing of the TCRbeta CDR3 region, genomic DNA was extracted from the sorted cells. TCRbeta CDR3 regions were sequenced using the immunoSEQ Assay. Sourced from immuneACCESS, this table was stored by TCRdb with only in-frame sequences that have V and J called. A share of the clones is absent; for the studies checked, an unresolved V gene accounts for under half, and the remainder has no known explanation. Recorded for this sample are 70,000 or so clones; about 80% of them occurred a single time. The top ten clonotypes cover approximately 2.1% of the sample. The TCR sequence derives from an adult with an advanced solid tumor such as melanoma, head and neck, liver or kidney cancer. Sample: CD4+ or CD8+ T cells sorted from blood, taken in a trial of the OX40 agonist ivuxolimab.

The DNA sequence is given as TGTGCCTGGAGTCGTTCTGGAGAAAAACTGTTTTTT. It is translated as CAWSRSGEKLFF. The chain links TRBV30 with TRBJ1-4; no D gene call is confident. Trimming costs V 2 bases and J 8 bases, and their ends lie 9 bases apart. Measured from the cysteine to the phenylalanine, the CDR3 is 12 residues long. The CDR3 DNA has 36 bases and is translated from base 1. The germline V gene encodes CDR1 GTSNPN and CDR2 SVGIG (reference sequence).